The 24 T cell receptor beta chains below were found in one sample sequenced in a study of response to subunit inactivated influenza vaccine. One entry per CDR3 protein, called by TCRdb with MiXCR from the RT-PCR reads. The sample records about 160,000 distinct CDR3 sequences, about 11% being singletons. This specimen consisted of non-naive T cells sorted from PBMCs, obtained roughly 48 days after vaccination. The receptors here all came from a man in his fifties or sixties who received an inactivated influenza vaccine.

This clonotype was observed a handful of times. The J gene is TRBJ1-1, the V gene TRBV6-2 or TRBV6-3; 8 bases are a match to TRBD1. Unmatched junction bases numbered 3, after V lost 5 bases and J lost 7 bases. Germline V CDR1 and CDR2: MNHEY, SVGEGT. The CDR3 loop spans 12 amino acids. CDR3 DNA: TGTGCCAGCAGTAGAGGGACAGGTGAAGCTTTCTTT. Its protein product is CASSRGTGEAFF.

A few counts support this clonotype. The gene calls are TRBV7-2 and TRBJ2-1, with unresolved D. The CDR3 runs to 11 residues. V was cut by 5 bases and J by 8 bases, with 7 bases left in between. Germline lookup yields CDR1 SGHTA and CDR2 FQGNSA. DNA of the CDR3: TGTGCCAGCAGCCTAGTGTATGAGCAGTTCTTC. Its protein is CASSLVYEQFF. Drawing the rest from reference TRBV7-2 and TRBJ2-1, the complete variable domain is GAGVSQSPSNKVTEKGKDVELRCDPISGHTALYWYRQSLGQGLEFLIYFQGNSAPDKSGLPSDRFSAERTGGSVSTLTIQRTQQEDSAVYLCASSLVYEQFFGPGTRLTVL.

Within the sample, this clonotype is medium-sized. The rearrangement links TRBV12-3 or TRBV12-4 to TRBJ2-1; D unresolved. The CDR3 totals 13 residues. The germline V and J ends were trimmed by 7 bases and 4 bases, with 11 bases remaining between them. CDR3 nucleotides: TGTGCCAGCACCATGGGCCGGTACAATGAGCAGTTCTTC. This sequence encodes CASTMGRYNEQFF.

This clonotype was picked up a small number of times. The J gene is TRBJ2-5, the V gene TRBV24-1; D is undetermined. Trimming took 10 bases from V and 2 from J, leaving 1 base between them. CDR1 and CDR2 from the germline V gene are KGHDR and SFDVKD. The CDR3 loop spans 9 amino acids. The CDR3 is CATQETQYF. As DNA, the CDR3 is TGTGCCACACAAGAGACCCAGTACTTC.

The chain carries TRBV6-1 and TRBJ1-5; D is perhaps TRBD1 (5 bases). From germline, CDR1 is MNHNS and CDR2 SASEGT. CDR3 length: 13 amino acids. Trimming took off 7 bases at V and 4 bases at J, with 11 bases between the two ends. In nucleotides, the CDR3 is TGTGCCAGCAAAGACAGTATGAATCAGCCCCAGCATTTT. It is translated as CASKDSMNQPQHF.

This clonotype was seen ten or more times. The chain carries TRBV4-3 and TRBJ2-3, with TRBD2 identical over 9 bases. Looked up from germline, CDR1 is LGHNA and CDR2 is YSLEER. Germline trimming cut 0 bases from V and 0 bases from J; bases unmatched to any gene: 4. The CDR3 is 17 amino acids. CDR3 protein: CASSQDWLAGSTDTQYF. The CDR3 bases are TGCGCCAGCAGCCAAGATTGGCTAGCGGGAAGCACAGATACGCAGTATTTT.

The CDR3 is CSAVRGLAGVGVSYNEQFF. CDR3 DNA sequence: TGCAGTGCGGTCCGGGGACTAGCGGGAGTAGGAGTCTCCTACAATGAGCAGTTCTTC. The V and J genes are TRBV20-1 and TRBJ2-1, with 14 positions matching TRBD2. This CDR3 region has 19 residues. Trimming took 6 bases from V and 0 from J; bases not matched to a gene: 13. Germline CDR1 is DFQATT and CDR2 is SNEGSKA (reference sequence).

This clonotype was found many times. Germline and junction disagree at one end, which may indicate a read error. The chain combines TRBV7-7 with TRBJ2-3; no clear D gene. CDR1 and CDR2 from the germline V gene are SSHAT and FNYEAQ (reference sequence). This CDR3 region has 14 residues. CDR3 coding DNA: TGTGCTAGCAGCTTAGGTGGGGATGACGATACGCAGTATTTT. Encoded protein: CASSLGGDDDTQYF.

The CDR3 loop reads CASSLYLDQPQHF. CDR3 nucleotide sequence: TGTGCCAGCAGCTTGTATCTGGATCAGCCCCAGCATTTT. This sequence joins TRBV5-6 and TRBJ1-5; D is unresolved. The germline V gene encodes CDR1 SGHDT and CDR2 YYEEEE. V lost 1 base, J lost 5 bases, and 7 bases lay in between. The length of the CDR3 is 13 residues.

This sequence joins TRBV11-2 and TRBJ1-1, with TRBD1 as a possible D gene (5 bases). The germline V gene has CDR1 SGHAT and CDR2 FQNNGV. V was trimmed by 5 bases and J by 1 base, leaving 11 bases between them. This CDR3 is built from 14 residues. CDR3 amino acids: CASSAGSANTEAFF. The CDR3 nucleotides are TGTGCCAGCAGCGCAGGGTCAGCGAACACTGAAGCTTTCTTT.

This rearrangement joins TRBV28 to TRBJ1-1; TRBD1 might be the D (5 bases). Trimming stripped 4 bases from V and 5 bases from J, with 14 bases between. The CDR3 runs to 14 residues. In germline, CDR1 is MDHEN, CDR2 SYDVKM. Written as DNA, the CDR3 is TGTGCCAGCAGTTACGGGACTTTCGGGACTGAAGCTTTCTTT. Encoded protein: CASSYGTFGTEAFF.

This chain links TRBV7-9 with TRBJ1-1; no firm D call. V was trimmed by 3 bases and J by 7 bases, leaving 9 bases between them. Germline V gene sequence: CDR1 SEHNR, CDR2 FQNEAQ (reference sequence). The CDR3 totals 12 residues. CDR3 sequence reads: CASSLNWGEAFF. CDR3 DNA sequence: TGTGCCAGCAGCTTGAACTGGGGTGAAGCTTTCTTT.

The rearrangement uses TRBV4-2 and TRBJ1-2; D uncertain. V gave up 0 bases and J gave up 2 bases, with 7 bases separating them. Germline CDR1 reads LGHNA; CDR2 reads YNFKEQ. The CDR3 contains 14 residues. The CDR3 is CASSQDMGNYGYTF. CDR3 nucleotide sequence: TGTGCCAGCAGCCAAGATATGGGGAACTATGGCTACACCTTC.

The V and J genes are TRBV7-2 and TRBJ2-7; tentative D call: TRBD2 (6 bases). In germline, CDR1 is SGHTA, CDR2 FQGNSA. The CDR3 is 12 amino acids. Trimming took off 8 bases at V and 3 bases at J, with 11 bases between the two ends. This chain's CDR3 is CASGPGVYEQYF. The CDR3 DNA sequence: TGTGCCAGCGGCCCGGGGGTCTACGAGCAGTACTTC.

This clonotype was recorded many times. This sequence joins TRBV7-2 and TRBJ1-2; D gene unclear. The CDR3 consists of 14 residues. Germline V gene lookup returns CDR1 SGHTA and CDR2 FQGNSA. V lost 0 bases to trimming and J lost 1 base, with 6 bases between them. The CDR3 nucleotides read TGTGCCAGCAGCTTAGCGTCCTTTAACTATGGCTACACCTTC. This sequence encodes CASSLASFNYGYTF.

This chain joins TRBV28 and TRBJ1-1; TRBD1 might be the D (6 bases). The germline V gene has CDR1 MDHEN and CDR2 SYDVKM. Deletions cut 7 bases from V and 3 bases from J, with 15 bases between. This CDR3 spans 14 amino acids. The CDR3 loop is CASNLRGADTEAFF. The CDR3 nucleotides are TGTGCCAGCAACTTACGGGGGGCGGACACTGAAGCTTTCTTT.

This clonotype was recorded many times. V is TRBV7-8 and J is TRBJ1-1, with no clear D. Trimming pared 5 bases from V and 2 bases from J, leaving 12 bases between. The germline V gene encodes CDR1 SGHVS and CDR2 FQNEAQ. The CDR3 is 14 amino acids. The CDR3 coding sequence is TGTGCCAGCAGCCCGATTACGGGAAACACTGAAGCTTTCTTT. Translated, it gives CASSPITGNTEAFF.

The rearrangement joins TRBV12-3 or TRBV12-4 to TRBJ2-3; 10 bases map to TRBD1. CDR3 length equals 14 residues. With 7 bases clipped from V and 8 bases from J, the junction kept 9 bases outside the gene matches. The CDR3 is CASTRDRGFGTQYF. As DNA, the CDR3 is TGTGCCAGCACTCGGGACAGGGGTTTCGGTACGCAGTATTTT.

At least ten counts were recorded for this clonotype. The genes are TRBV10-3 and TRBJ2-3; D might be TRBD1 or TRBD2, each matching 5 bases. The CDR3 is made up of 14 amino acids. Germline V lookup: CDR1 ENHRY, CDR2 SYGVKD. The germline V and J ends were trimmed by 3 bases and 11 bases, with 18 bases remaining between them. The CDR3 nucleotides are TGTGCCATCAGTGAACCGGGACCCCTCCGGAAGCAGTATTTT. Its protein product is CAISEPGPLRKQYF.

At least ten counts were recorded for this clonotype. The chain uses TRBV7-9 and TRBJ2-3, with 8 bases aligning to TRBD2. Germline V gives CDR1 SEHNR, CDR2 FQNEAQ (reference sequence). J gave up 4 bases and V 7 bases, and 10 bases lay outside the gene matches. The CDR3 is 15 residues long. CDR3 DNA sequence: TGTGCCAGCACGGCGACGAGCGGGGGTTCAGATACGCAGTATTTT. It translates to CASTATSGGSDTQYF.

The chain combines TRBV29-1 with TRBJ2-6; D gene ambiguous. V lost 4 bases, J lost 0 bases, and 7 bases lay in between. The CDR3 has 14 residues. The germline V gene encodes CDR1 SQVTM and CDR2 ANQGSEA. The CDR3 sequence: CSVGTGSGANVLTF. DNA of the CDR3: TGCAGCGTTGGGACGGGCTCTGGGGCCAACGTCCTGACTTTC.

This clonotype showed up many times. The chain uses TRBV5-1 and TRBJ2-7; D possibly corresponds to TRBD2 (6 bases). CDR1 is SGHRS and CDR2 is YFSETQ in the germline V gene. V was pared by 0 bases and J by 0 bases, with 10 bases between. This CDR3 is built from 15 residues. The CDR3 nucleotides are TGCGCCAGCAGCTTGGGGGACGGGAGCTCCTACGAGCAGTACTTC. Its translation: CASSLGDGSSYEQYF. The full variable domain, completed using reference TRBV5-1 and TRBJ2-7, is KAGVTQTPRYLIKTRGQQVTLSCSPISGHRSVSWYQQTPGQGLQFLFEYFSETQRNKGNFPGRFSGRQFSNSRSEMNVSTLELGDSALYLCASSLGDGSSYEQYFGPGTRLTVT.

J is TRBJ1-3 and V is TRBV7-9; D is uncertain. Germline CDR1 is SEHNR and CDR2 is FQNEAQ (reference sequence). Trimming shortened V by 5 bases and J by 0 bases, and 14 bases separated the two germline ends. CDR3 length: 16 residues. The DNA for the CDR3 is TGTGCCAGCAGCCGGCCCACGGGAGTCTCTGGAAACACCATATATTTT. Translated, it gives CASSRPTGVSGNTIYF.

The V and J genes are TRBV19 and TRBJ1-4; no clear D. Germline assignment: CDR1 LNHDA and CDR2 SQIVND (reference sequence). This CDR3 has 12 residues. V lost 4 bases, J lost 8 bases, and 8 bases lay in between. The chain's CDR3 is CASSTAGEKLFF. CDR3 nucleotides: TGTGCCAGTAGTACCGCCGGGGAAAAACTGTTTTTT. The full variable domain, its missing parts supplied by reference TRBV19 and TRBJ1-4, is DGGITQSPKYLFRKEGQNVTLSCEQNLNHDAMYWYRQDPGQGLRLIYYSQIVNDFQKGDIAEGYSVSREKKESFPLTVTSAQKNPTAFYLCASSTAGEKLFFGSGTQLSVL.